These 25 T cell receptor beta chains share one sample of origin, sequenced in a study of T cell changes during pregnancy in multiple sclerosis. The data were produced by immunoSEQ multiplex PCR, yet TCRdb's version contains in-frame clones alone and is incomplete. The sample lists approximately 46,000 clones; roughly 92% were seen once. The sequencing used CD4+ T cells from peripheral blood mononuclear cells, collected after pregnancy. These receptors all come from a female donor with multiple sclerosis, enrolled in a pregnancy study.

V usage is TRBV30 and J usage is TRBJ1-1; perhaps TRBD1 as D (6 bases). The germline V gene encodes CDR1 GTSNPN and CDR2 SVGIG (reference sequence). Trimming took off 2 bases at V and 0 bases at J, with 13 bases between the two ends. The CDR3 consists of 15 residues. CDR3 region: CAWSRAGVMNTEAFF. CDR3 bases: TGTGCCTGGAGTAGGGCAGGGGTAATGAACACTGAAGCTTTCTTT. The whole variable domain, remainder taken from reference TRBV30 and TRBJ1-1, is SQTIHQWPATLVQPVGSPLSLECTVEGTSNPNLYWYRQAAGRGLQLLFYSVGIGQISSEVPQNLSASRPQDRQFILSSKKLLLSDSGFYLCAWSRAGVMNTEAFFGQGTRLTVV.

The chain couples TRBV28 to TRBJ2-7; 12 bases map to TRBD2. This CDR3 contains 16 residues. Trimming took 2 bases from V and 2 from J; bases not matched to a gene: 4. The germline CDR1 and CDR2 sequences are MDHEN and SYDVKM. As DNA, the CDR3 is TGTGCCAGCAGTTTAGGAGCTAGCGGGAGGGCCTACGAGCAGTACTTC. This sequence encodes CASSLGASGRAYEQYF.

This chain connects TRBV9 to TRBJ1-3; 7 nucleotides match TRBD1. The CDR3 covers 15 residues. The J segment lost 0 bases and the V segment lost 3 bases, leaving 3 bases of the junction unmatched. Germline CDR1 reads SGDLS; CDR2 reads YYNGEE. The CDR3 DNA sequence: TGTGCCAGCAGCGCGACAGGGACCTCTGGAAACACCATATATTTT. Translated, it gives CASSATGTSGNTIYF.

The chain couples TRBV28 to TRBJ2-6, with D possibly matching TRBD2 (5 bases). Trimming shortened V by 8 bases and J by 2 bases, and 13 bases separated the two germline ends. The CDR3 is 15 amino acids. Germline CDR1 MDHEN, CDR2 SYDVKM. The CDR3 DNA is TGTGCCAGCTCAACACTGGGAGCTGGGGCCAACGTCCTGACTTTC. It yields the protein CASSTLGAGANVLTF.

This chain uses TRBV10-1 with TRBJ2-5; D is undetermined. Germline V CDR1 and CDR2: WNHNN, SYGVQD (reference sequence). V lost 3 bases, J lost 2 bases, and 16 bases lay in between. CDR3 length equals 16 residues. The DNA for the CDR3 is TGCGCCAGCAGTGAAGGTCAGCTACTACCTCAAGAGACCCAGTACTTC. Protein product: CASSEGQLLPQETQYF.

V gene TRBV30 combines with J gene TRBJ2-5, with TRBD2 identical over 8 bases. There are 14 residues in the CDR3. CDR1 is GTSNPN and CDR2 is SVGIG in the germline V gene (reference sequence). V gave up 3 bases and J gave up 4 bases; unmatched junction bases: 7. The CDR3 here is CAWRLAGPGETQYF. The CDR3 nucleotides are TGTGCCTGGAGGCTAGCGGGTCCGGGAGAGACCCAGTACTTC.

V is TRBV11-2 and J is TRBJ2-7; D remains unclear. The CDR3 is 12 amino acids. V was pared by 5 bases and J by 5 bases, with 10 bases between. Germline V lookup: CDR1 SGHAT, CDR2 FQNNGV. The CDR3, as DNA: TGTGCCAGCAGCCGAGAGCGTAACGAGCAGTACTTC. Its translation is CASSRERNEQYF.

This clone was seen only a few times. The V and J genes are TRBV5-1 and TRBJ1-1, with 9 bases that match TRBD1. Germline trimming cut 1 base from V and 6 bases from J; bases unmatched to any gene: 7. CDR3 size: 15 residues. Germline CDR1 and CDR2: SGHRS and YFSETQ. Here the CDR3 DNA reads TGCGCCAGCAGCTTGTTGAGGACAGGGGTGCCTGAAGCTTTCTTT. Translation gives CASSLLRTGVPEAFF.

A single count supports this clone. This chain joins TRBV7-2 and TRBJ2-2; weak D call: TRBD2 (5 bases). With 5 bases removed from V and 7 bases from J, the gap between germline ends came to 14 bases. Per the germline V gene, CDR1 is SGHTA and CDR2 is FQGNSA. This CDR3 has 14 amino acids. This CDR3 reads CASSPRDSGGELFF. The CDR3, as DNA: TGTGCCAGCAGCCCCCGGGATTCAGGCGGGGAGCTGTTTTTT.

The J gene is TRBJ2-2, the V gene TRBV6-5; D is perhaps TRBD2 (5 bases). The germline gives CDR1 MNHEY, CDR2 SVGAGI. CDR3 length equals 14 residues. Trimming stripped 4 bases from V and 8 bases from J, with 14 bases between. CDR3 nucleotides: TGTGCCAGCAGTTCCATCGGGATGACTGGGGAGCTGTTTTTT. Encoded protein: CASSSIGMTGELFF.

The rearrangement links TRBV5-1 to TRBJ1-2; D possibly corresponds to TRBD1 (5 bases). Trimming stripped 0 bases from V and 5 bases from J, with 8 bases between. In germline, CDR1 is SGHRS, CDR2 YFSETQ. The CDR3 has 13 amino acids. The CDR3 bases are TGCGCCAGCAGCTTGGTGGGGGGGTATGGCTACACCTTC. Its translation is CASSLVGGYGYTF.

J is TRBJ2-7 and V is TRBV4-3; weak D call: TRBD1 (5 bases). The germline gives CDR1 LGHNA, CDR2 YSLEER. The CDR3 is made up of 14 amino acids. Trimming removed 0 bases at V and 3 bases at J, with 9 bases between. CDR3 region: CASSQDSQGYEQYF. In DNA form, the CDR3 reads TGCGCCAGCAGCCAAGATAGTCAGGGCTACGAGCAGTACTTC.

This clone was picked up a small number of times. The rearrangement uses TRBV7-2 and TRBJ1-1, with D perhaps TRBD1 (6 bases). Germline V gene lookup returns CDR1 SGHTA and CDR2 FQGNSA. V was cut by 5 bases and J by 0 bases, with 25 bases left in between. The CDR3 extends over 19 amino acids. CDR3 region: CASSPQGIGLPRMNTEAFF. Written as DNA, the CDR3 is TGTGCCAGCAGCCCACAGGGAATTGGGCTACCACGAATGAACACTGAAGCTTTCTTT.

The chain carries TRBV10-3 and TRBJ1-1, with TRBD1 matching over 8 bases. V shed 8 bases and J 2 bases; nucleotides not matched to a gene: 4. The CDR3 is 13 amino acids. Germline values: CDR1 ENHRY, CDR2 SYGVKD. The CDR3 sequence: CAISDRVNTEAFF. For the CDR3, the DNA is TGTGCCATCTCGGACAGGGTAAACACTGAAGCTTTCTTT.

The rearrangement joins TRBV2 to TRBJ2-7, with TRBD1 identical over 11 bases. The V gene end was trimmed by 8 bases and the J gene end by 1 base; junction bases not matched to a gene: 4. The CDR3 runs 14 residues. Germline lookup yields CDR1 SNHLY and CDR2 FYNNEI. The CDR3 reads CASRGTGGSYEQYF. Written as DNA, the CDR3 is TGTGCCAGCCGTGGGACAGGGGGTTCCTACGAGCAGTACTTC.

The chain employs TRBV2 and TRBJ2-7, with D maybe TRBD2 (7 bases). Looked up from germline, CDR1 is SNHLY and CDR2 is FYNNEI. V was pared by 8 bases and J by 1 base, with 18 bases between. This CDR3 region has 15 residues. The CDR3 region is CASRPGRGMSYEQYF. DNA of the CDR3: TGTGCCAGCCGCCCAGGGAGGGGGATGTCCTACGAGCAGTACTTC.

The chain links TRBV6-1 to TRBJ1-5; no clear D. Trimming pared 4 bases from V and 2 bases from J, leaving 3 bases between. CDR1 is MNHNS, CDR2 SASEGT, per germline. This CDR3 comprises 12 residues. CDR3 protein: CASSAGNQPQHF. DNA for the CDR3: TGTGCCAGCAGTGCGGGCAATCAGCCCCAGCATTTT.

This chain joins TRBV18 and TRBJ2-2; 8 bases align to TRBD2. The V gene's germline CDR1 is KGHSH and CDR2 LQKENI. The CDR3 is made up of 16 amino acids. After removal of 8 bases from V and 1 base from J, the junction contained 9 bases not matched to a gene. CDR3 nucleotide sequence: TGTGCCAGCGCGGCCAACGGGAGGGGGAACACCGGGGAGCTGTTTTTT. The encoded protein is CASAANGRGNTGELFF.

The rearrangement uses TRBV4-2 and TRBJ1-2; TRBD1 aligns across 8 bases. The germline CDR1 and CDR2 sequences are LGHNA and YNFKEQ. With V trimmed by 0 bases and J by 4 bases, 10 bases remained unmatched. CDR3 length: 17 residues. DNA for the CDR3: TGTGCCAGCAGCCAAGATCAATCAACAGGGGGGGGCTATGGCTACACCTTC. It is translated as CASSQDQSTGGGYGYTF.

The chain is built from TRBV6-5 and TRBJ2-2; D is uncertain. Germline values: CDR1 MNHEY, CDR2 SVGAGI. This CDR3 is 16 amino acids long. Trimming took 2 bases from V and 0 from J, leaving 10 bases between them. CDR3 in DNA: TGTGCCAGCAGTTACGGCTCCGGAGCGAACACCGGGGAGCTGTTTTTT. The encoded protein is CASSYGSGANTGELFF.

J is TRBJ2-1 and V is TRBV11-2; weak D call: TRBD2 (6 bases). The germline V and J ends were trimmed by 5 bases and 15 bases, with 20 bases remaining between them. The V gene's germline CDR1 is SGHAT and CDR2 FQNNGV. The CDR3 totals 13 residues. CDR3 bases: TGTGCCAGCAGCCCCCAACCGGGACTCACGGCGTTCTTC. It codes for CASSPQPGLTAFF.

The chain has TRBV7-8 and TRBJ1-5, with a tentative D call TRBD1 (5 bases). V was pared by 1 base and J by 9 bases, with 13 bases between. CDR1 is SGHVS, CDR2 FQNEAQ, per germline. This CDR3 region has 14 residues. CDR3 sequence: CASSLGGGYPPQHF. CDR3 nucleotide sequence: TGTGCCAGCAGCTTAGGCGGGGGTTATCCGCCCCAGCATTTT.

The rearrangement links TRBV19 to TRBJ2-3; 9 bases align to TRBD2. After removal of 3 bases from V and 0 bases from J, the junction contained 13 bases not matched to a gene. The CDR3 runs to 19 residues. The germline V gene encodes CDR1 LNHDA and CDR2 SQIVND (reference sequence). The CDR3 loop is CASSIHSRTTSGSTDTQYF. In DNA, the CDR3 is TGTGCCAGTAGTATCCATTCACGGACTACTAGCGGGAGCACAGATACGCAGTATTTT.

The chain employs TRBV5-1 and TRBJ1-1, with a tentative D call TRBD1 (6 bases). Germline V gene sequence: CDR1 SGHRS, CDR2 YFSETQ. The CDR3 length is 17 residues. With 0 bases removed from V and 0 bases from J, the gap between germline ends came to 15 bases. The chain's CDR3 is CASSLGAGAGMNTEAFF. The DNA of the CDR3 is TGCGCCAGCAGCTTGGGGGCAGGGGCAGGCATGAACACTGAAGCTTTCTTT.

The CDR3 DNA sequence: TGTGCCACCAGGGTAGAACTAGCGGGAACCAATGAGCAGTTCTTC. Its protein is CATRVELAGTNEQFF. The chain combines TRBV15 with TRBJ2-1; 10 positions match TRBD2. Trimming cost V 6 bases and J 6 bases; bases outside gene matches: 8. Germline V gene lookup returns CDR1 LNHNV and CDR2 YYDKDF (reference sequence). The CDR3 has 15 amino acids. The full variable domain, with the rest looked up from reference TRBV15 and TRBJ2-1, is DAMVIQNPRYQVTQFGKPVTLSCSQTLNHNVMYWYQQKSSQAPKLLFHYYDKDFNNEADTPDNFQSRRPNTSFCFLDIRSPGLGDTAMYLCATRVELAGTNEQFFGPGTRLTVL.